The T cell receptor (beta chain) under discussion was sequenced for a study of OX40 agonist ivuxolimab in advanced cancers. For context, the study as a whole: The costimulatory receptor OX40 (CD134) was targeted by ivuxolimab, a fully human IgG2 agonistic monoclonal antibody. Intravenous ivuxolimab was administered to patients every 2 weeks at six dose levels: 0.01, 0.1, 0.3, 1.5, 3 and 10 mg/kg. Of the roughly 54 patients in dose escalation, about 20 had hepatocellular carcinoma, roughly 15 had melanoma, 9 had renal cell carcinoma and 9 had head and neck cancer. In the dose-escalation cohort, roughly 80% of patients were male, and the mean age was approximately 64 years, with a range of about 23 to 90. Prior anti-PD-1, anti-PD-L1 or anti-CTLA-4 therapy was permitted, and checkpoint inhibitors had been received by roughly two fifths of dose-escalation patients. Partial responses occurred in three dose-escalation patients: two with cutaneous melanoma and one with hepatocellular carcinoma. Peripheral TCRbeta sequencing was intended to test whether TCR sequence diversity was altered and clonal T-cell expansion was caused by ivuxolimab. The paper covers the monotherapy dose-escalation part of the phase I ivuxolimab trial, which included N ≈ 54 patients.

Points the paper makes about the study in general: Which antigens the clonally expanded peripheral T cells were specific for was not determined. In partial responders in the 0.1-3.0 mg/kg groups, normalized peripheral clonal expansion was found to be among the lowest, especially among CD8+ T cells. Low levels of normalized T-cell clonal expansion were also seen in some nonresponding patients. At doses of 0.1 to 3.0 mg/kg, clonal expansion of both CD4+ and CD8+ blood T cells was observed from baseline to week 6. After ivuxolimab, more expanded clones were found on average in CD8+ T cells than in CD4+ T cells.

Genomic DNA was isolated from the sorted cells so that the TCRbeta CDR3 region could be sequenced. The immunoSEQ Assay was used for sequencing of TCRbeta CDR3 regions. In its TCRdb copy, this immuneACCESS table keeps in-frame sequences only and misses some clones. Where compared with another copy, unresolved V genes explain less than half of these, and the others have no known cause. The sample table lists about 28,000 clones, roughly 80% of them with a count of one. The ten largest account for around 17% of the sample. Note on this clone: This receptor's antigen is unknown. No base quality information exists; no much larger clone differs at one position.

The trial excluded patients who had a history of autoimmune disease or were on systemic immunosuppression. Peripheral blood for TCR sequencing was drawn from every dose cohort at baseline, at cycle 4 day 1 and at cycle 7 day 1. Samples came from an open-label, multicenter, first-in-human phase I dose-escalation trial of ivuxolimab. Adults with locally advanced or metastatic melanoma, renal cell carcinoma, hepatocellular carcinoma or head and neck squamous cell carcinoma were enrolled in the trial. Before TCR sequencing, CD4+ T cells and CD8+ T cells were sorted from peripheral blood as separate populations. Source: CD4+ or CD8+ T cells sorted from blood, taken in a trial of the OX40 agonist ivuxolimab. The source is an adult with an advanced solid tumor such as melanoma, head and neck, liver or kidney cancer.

The nucleotide sequence is given as TGTGCCAGCACCGAAAGGGACGGCGAATACGAGCAGTACTTC. This codes for CASTERDGEYEQYF. Recombination connected TRBV11-3 to TRBJ2-7; the D gene could be either TRBD1 or TRBD2, each agreeing at 5 bases. V is cut by 7 bases and J by 4 bases, and the space between the germline ends is 17 bases. CDR1 and CDR2, per the germline V gene, are SGHNT and YENEEA. There are 14 amino acids in the CDR3, from cysteine to phenylalanine inclusive. This entry keeps only the CDR3 DNA: 42 bases, framed from base 1.